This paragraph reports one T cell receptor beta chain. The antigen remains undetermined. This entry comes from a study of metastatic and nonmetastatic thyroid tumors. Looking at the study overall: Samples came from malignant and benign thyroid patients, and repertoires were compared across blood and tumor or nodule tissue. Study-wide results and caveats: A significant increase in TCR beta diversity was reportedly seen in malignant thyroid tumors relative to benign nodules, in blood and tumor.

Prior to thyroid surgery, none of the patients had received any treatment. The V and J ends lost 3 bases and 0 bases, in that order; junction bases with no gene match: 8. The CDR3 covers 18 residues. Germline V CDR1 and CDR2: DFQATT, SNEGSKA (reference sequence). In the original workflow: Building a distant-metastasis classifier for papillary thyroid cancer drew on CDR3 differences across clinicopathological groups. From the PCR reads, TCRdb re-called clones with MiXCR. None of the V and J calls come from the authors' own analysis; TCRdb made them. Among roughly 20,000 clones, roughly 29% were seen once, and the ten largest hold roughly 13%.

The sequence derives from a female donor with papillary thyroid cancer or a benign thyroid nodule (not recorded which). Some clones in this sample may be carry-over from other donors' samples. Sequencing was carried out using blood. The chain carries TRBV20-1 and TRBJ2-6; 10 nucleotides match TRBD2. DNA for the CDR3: TGCAGTGCTAGGGACAGGACTAGCGGAAACTCTGGGGCCAACGTCCTGACTTTC. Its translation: CSARDRTSGNSGANVLTF.